The next 14 T cell receptor beta chains were all read from a single sample in a study of CD8 T cells in ankylosing spondylitis. TCRdb re-analysed the 5' RACE reads in MiXCR, keeping a single row per CDR3 protein. Found here are some 150,000 distinct CDR3 sequences, roughly 10% of them singletons; the top ten hold about 4%. Sequences were obtained from blood, either unsorted or a sorted T cell fraction (not recorded which). The origin of the receptors is a female donor with ankylosing spondylitis or in good health (not recorded which).

This clonotype appeared many times. The chain combines TRBV12-3 or TRBV12-4 with TRBJ2-3; D gene unclear. This CDR3 has 15 residues. Trimming removed 1 base from V and 0 bases from J, with 8 bases in between. As DNA, the CDR3 is TGTGCCAGCAGTTTAGACAGCAAGAGCACAGATACGCAGTATTTT. Translation: CASSLDSKSTDTQYF.

A few counts support this clonotype. This chain uses TRBV5-1 with TRBJ2-1, with TRBD2 matching over 12 bases. The CDR3 contains 15 residues. Germline assignment: CDR1 SGHRS and CDR2 YFSETQ. The ends lost 0 bases at V and 6 bases at J; junction bases unmatched: 1. CDR3: CASSLGLAGANEQFF. CDR3 in DNA: TGCGCCAGCAGCTTGGGACTAGCGGGAGCCAATGAGCAGTTCTTC.

This clonotype was recorded at least ten times. V usage is TRBV7-9 and J usage is TRBJ2-1; TRBD1 matches 8 bases. Germline assignment: CDR1 SEHNR and CDR2 FQNEAQ (reference sequence). The CDR3 runs 15 residues. With 0 bases clipped from V and 6 bases from J, the junction kept 4 bases outside the gene matches. CDR3 residues: CASSLAQGALNEQFF. Here the CDR3 DNA reads TGTGCCAGCAGCTTAGCGCAGGGGGCCCTCAATGAGCAGTTCTTC.

This clonotype occurred many times. The chain has TRBV20-1 and TRBJ1-1; D perhaps matches TRBD1 (6 bases). Germline V gene lookup returns CDR1 DFQATT and CDR2 SNEGSKA (reference sequence). Trimming shortened V by 0 bases and J by 9 bases, and 14 bases separated the two germline ends. The CDR3 has 13 amino acids. CDR3 protein: CSARDTGHIKAFF. Written as DNA, the CDR3 is TGCAGTGCTAGAGATACGGGACACATAAAAGCTTTCTTT.

This clonotype was recorded a few times. V gene TRBV11-3 combines with J gene TRBJ2-3; D uncertain. The germline gives CDR1 SGHNT, CDR2 YENEEA. The CDR3 extends over 14 amino acids. With 2 bases removed from V and 6 bases from J, the gap between germline ends came to 12 bases. The CDR3 spells CASSLRGLGDTQYF. CDR3 sequence (DNA): TGTGCCAGCAGCTTAAGAGGCCTGGGGGATACGCAGTATTTT.

This clonotype was recorded many times. The gene calls are TRBV5-1 and TRBJ2-7, with 7 bases fitting TRBD1. The CDR3 extends over 16 amino acids. With 0 bases clipped from V and 0 bases from J, the junction kept 6 bases outside the gene matches. Germline CDR1 SGHRS, CDR2 YFSETQ. CDR3 amino acids: CASSLERGQISYEQYF. The DNA of the CDR3 is TGCGCCAGCAGCTTGGAACGGGGACAGATCTCCTACGAGCAGTACTTC.

This clonotype was picked up many times. The junction departs from the called germline gene at one end, perhaps through a read error. The chain employs TRBV20-1 and TRBJ2-4; TRBD2 aligns across 8 bases. CDR1 DFQATT and CDR2 SNEGSKA come from the germline V gene (reference sequence). The CDR3 extends over 14 amino acids. The CDR3: CSARAGEAKNIQYF. CDR3 DNA sequence: TGCAGTGCGAGAGCGGGGGAAGCCAAAAACATTCAGTACTTC.

Many counts were recorded for this clonotype. The V gene is TRBV7-9, the J gene TRBJ2-7; TRBD2 might be the D (5 bases). Germline V lookup: CDR1 SEHNR, CDR2 FQNEAQ (reference sequence). Trimming shortened V by 6 bases and J by 0 bases, and 12 bases separated the two germline ends. This CDR3 spans 14 amino acids. The CDR3 loop reads CASSSLDNSYEQYF. The CDR3 DNA reads TGTGCCAGCAGTTCACTAGACAACTCCTACGAGCAGTACTTC.

J is TRBJ1-2 and V is TRBV7-2, with D maybe TRBD1 (6 bases). Trimming removed 2 bases from V and 2 bases from J, with 27 bases in between. This CDR3 is 20 amino acids long. Germline V gene data show CDR1 as SGHTA and CDR2 as FQGNSA. CDR3 in DNA: TGTGCCAGCAGCTTAACTTCCCCTGGGGCAGGGGTTACGAACAACTATGGCTACACCTTC. Translation: CASSLTSPGAGVTNNYGYTF.

This clonotype showed up just a few times. The chain uses TRBV11-3 and TRBJ2-3; 9 nucleotides match TRBD2. V shed 5 bases and J 5 bases; nucleotides not matched to a gene: 14. The germline gives CDR1 SGHNT, CDR2 YENEEA. The CDR3 is made up of 17 amino acids. Written as DNA, the CDR3 is TGTGCCAGCAGCCCCCGATCTGGCGGGAGGGCCTTAGATACGCAGTATTTT. Its protein product is CASSPRSGGRALDTQYF.

This clonotype was seen many times. The V gene is TRBV5-1, the J gene TRBJ2-1; TRBD2 matches 8 bases. From germline, CDR1 is SGHRS and CDR2 YFSETQ. Trimming removed 5 bases from V and 3 bases from J; junction bases left unmatched: 7. The CDR3 has 15 residues. Written as DNA, the CDR3 is TGCGCCAGCAGTCCCGGGAGGGCGGACTACAATGAGCAGTTCTTC. It codes for CASSPGRADYNEQFF.

This clonotype was seen at least ten times. The chain uses TRBV29-1 and TRBJ1-1; D not certain. This CDR3 is built from 11 residues. Trimming removed 0 bases from V and 7 bases from J, with 6 bases in between. CDR1 and CDR2 (germline): SQVTM, ANQGSEA. The CDR3 reads CSVEEAREAFF. The CDR3, as DNA: TGCAGCGTTGAAGAGGCGCGTGAAGCTTTCTTT.

This clonotype was counted between two and nine times. The rearrangement links TRBV6-1 to TRBJ2-7; TRBD2 is a possible D gene (5 bases). Germline V lookup: CDR1 MNHNS, CDR2 SASEGT. Trimming removed 7 bases from V and 2 bases from J, with 18 bases in between. The CDR3 is 15 residues long. Written as DNA, the CDR3 is TGTGCCAGCACCCTCGGCGGAGGTCCAACCTACGAGCAGTACTTC. Encoded protein: CASTLGGGPTYEQYF.

This clonotype was picked up a small number of times. The chain recombines TRBV20-1 with TRBJ1-1; a weak D match, TRBD1 (5 bases). There are 11 residues in the CDR3. V lost 6 bases, J lost 4 bases, and 9 bases lay in between. Germline V gene data show CDR1 as DFQATT and CDR2 as SNEGSKA (reference sequence). The CDR3 DNA reads TGCAGTGCCAGGACACCCACTGAAGCTTTCTTT. It is translated as CSARTPTEAFF.